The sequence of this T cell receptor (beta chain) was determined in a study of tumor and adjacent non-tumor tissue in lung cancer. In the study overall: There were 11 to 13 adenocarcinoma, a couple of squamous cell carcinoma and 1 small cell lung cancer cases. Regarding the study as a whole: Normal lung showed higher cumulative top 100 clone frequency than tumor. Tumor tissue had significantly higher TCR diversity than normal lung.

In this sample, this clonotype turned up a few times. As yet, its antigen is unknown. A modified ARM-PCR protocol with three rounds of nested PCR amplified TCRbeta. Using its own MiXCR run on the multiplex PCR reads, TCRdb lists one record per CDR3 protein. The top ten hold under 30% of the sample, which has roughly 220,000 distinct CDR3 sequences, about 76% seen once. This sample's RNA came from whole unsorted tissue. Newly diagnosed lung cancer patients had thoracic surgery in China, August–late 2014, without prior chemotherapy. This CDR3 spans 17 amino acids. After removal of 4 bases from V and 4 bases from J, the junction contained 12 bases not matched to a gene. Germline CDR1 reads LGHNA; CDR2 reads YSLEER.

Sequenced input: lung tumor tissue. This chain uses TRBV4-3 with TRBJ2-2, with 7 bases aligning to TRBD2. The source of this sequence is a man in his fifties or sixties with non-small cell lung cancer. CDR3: CASSRTETGGGTGELFF. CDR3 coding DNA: TGCGCCAGCAGCCGAACGGAAACGGGCGGGGGCACCGGGGAGCTGTTTTTT.